This T cell receptor beta chain was captured in a study of blood T cell repertoires in COVID-19. Study as a whole: The cDNA or gDNA used as material had been derived from T cells, B-cell-depleted T cells, or PBMCs.

This clone was counted once. Original handling: How many nucleated cells were present was estimated from reference gene primer amplification. Using immunoSEQ multiplex PCR, the repertoire was profiled, and TCRdb retains in-frame clones only, with some absent. That table is the source of V, J and clone size, and D and trimming were worked out from the DNA. The sample holds roughly 320,000 clones, 70% to 90% seen once. A Seattle source enrolled patients during active infection and followed them longitudinally. This clonotype was obtained from a woman aged 45-65 years with COVID-19, enrolled during active disease. Source material: peripheral blood.

For the CDR3, the DNA is TGTGCCAGCAGTTACAGGGGTGGCGATAATTCACCCCTCCACTTT. Protein product: CASSYRGGDNSPLHF. The chain combines TRBV6-5 with TRBJ1-6, with D perhaps TRBD1 (5 bases). Germline V lookup: CDR1 MNHEY, CDR2 SVGAGI. Trimming stripped 2 bases from V and 5 bases from J, with 10 bases between. The CDR3 runs 15 residues.